This TCR beta chain was obtained from a study of T cells in Graves' hyperthyroidism and ophthalmopathy. General study points: Median prediction lead before ophthalmopathy onset was 6 to 8 months with the model. Ophthalmopathy was told apart from stable hyperthyroidism by a 13 V-J model.

Orbital computed tomography, thyroid ultrasound, serum thyroxine and TRAb, and clinical symptoms together informed the diagnoses. The TCR beta CDR3 regions underwent amplification using RNA transcripts as the source. The HTBI primer set served for first-round RT-PCR of the TCR CDR3. TCRdb redid the calling of the multiplex PCR reads with MiXCR, one entry per CDR3 protein. The repertoire holds more than 50,000 distinct CDR3 sequences, with approximately 53% as singletons. Germline CDR1 and CDR2: LGHDT and YNNKEL (reference sequence). Trimming removed 0 bases from V and 0 bases from J, with 9 bases in between. CDR3 size: 16 residues. This clonotype was seen many times. The antigen remains undetermined.

The V and J genes are TRBV3-1 and TRBJ1-3; tentatively, D is TRBD1 (5 bases). The source of this sequence is a woman aged 55-70 years with Graves' ophthalmopathy. Sequencing used blood. The CDR3 region has the DNA TGTGCCAGCAGCCAAGATATGGGGGTCTCTGGAAACACCATATATTTT. Translated: CASSQDMGVSGNTIYF.